These T cell receptor beta chains were read from a single sample in a study of T cells in Graves' hyperthyroidism and ophthalmopathy. Each CDR3 protein gets one entry after TCRdb re-called the multiplex PCR reads with MiXCR. This sample yields roughly 280,000 distinct CDR3 sequences, of which 20% to 25% are seen a single time; around 65% belongs to the top ten. Specimen: blood. The receptor source for this set is a man younger than 45 with Graves' ophthalmopathy. CDR3s include the opening cysteine and the closing phenylalanine or tryptophan. Each record gives: clone size, D gene, V gene, J gene, CDR3 protein, CDR3 DNA. The D gene is left open where the match is weak. The size of a clone is reported for some rows only, either as once, few or many, or as a class for expanded clones.

>once|TRBD1|TRBV9|TRBJ1-1
CASSVGGGWTEAFF
TGTGCCAGCAGCGTAGGAGGGGGCTGGACTGAAGCTTTCTTT
>-|-|TRBV10-3|TRBJ1-1
CATLKNTEAFF
TGTGCCACATTGAAGAACACTGAAGCTTTCTTT
>-|TRBD1|TRBV18|TRBJ2-1
CASSPLGTGRYNEQFF
TGTGCCAGCTCACCACTCGGGACAGGACGTTACAATGAGCAGTTCTTC
>many|TRBD2|TRBV28|TRBJ2-7
CASSFGLAGAYEQYF
TGTGCCAGCAGCTTCGGACTAGCGGGCGCCTACGAGCAGTACTTC
>-|-|TRBV6-2/TRBV6-3|TRBJ1-1
CASSYSPGPNGGWTEAFF
TGTGCCAGCAGTTACTCCCCGGGCCCGAATGGGGGTTGGACTGAAGCTTTCTTT
>many|-|TRBV20-1|TRBJ2-1
CSAGDKLDEQFF
TGCAGTGCAGGGGACAAGCTGGATGAGCAGTTCTTC
>-|TRBD2|TRBV20-1|TRBJ2-3
CSALSGKATDTQYF
TGCAGTGCTCTTAGCGGGAAAGCAACAGATACGCAGTATTTT
>few|TRBD2|TRBV10-3|TRBJ2-3
CAISGGSVDTQYF
TGTGCCATCAGTGGCGGGAGTGTAGATACGCAGTATTTT
>-|TRBD2|TRBV28|TRBJ2-2
CASNRLAGGSSNTGELFF
TGTGCCAGCAACCGACTAGCGGGAGGGTCCTCGAACACCGGGGAGCTGTTTTTT
>-|-|TRBV5-8|TRBJ2-3
CASSSDATSTDTQYF
TGTGCCAGCAGTTCGGACGCGACTAGCACAGATACGCAGTATTTT